This paragraph reports one T cell receptor (beta chain). Its antigen is currently unknown. Germline-derived CDR1 and CDR2 are MDHEN and SYDVKM. V was cut by 4 bases and J by 7 bases, with 11 bases left in between. This CDR3 region has 14 residues. This record comes from a study of vaccination and CD4 T cells after COVID-19. Across the whole study: Cells were stimulated with overlapping spike peptide pools from SARS-CoV-2, HCoV-NL63, HCoV-OC43 and HCoV-229E. Study-wide findings and caveats: Convalescent patients showed a median about 86% of reactive clones that were seen only post-vaccination.

Treatment given: roughly 11-day PBMC culture with coronavirus spike peptide pools or control peptides (ViraFEST assay). Once cultured about 9 days, CD4+ T cells underwent isolation by negative selection. Researchers used the Oncomine TCR Beta short-read assay to sequence DNA from cultured CD4+ T cells. One entry per CDR3 protein results from TCRdb running MiXCR on the PCR reads. The table records over 15,000 distinct CDR3 sequences, about 70% of them present only once. The sample consisted of CD4+ T cells from blood, cultured in vitro. The sequence derives from a human donor who had recovered from COVID-19. V usage is TRBV28 and J usage is TRBJ1-6; D call uncertain. Written as DNA, the CDR3 is TGTGCCAGCAGTTCATATAGGGCCAATTCACCCCTCCACTTT. This gives the protein CASSSYRANSPLHF.